Sequencing of this T cell receptor beta chain was carried out in a study of beta chain features in type 1 diabetes. Notes on this clone: Its cognate antigen is unknown.

Study-level findings and limits: Shorter templates may be favored by PCR, equally so in patients and controls. Sequencing the cDNA could make cells with high TCR expression show up more than they should. TCRB CDR3 length was moderately but significantly reduced in all four CD4+ subsets of Type 1 diabetes patients.

Germline V gene lookup returns CDR1 SEHNR and CDR2 FQNEAQ (reference sequence). V lost 6 bases and J 2 bases, leaving 10 bases between the germline ends. CDR3 length equals 13 residues. As every portion of the isolated RNA was reverse transcribed, the sequencing read expressed TCRB transcripts. Some clones are missing from TCRdb's copy, which holds only in-frame ones; the method was immunoSEQ multiplex PCR. The table records 300,000 or so clones, about 14% of them present only once. This clonotype originated in a woman between 18 and 30 years old with type 1 diabetes. Sequenced input: naive CD4+ T cells from blood. The chain recombines TRBV7-9 with TRBJ2-5; TRBD1 might be the D (5 bases). Written as DNA, the CDR3 is TGTGCCAGCAGTCCCCAGGGACAAGAGACCCAGTACTTC. Translated: CASSPQGQETQYF.